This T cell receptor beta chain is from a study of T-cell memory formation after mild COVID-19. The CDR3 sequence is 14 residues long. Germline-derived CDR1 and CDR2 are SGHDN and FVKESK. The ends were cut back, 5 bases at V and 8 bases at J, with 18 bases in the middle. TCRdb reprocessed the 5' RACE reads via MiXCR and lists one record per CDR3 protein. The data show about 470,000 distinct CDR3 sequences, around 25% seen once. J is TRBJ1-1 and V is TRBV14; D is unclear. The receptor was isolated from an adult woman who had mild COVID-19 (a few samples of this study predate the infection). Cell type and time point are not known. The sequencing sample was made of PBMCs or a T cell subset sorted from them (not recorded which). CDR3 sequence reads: CASSSPGPLEEAFF. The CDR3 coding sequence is TGTGCCAGCAGCTCTCCGGGCCCCTTGGAGGAAGCTTTCTTT.